The next 3 T cell receptor beta chains were all read from a single sample in a study of cytomegalovirus exposure and HLA in healthy donors (dated by TCRdb to about 2017). Libraries were made using the immunoSEQ multiplex PCR assay. For the multiplex PCR, a mixture combining 60 forward primers for TCR Vbeta segments and 13 reverse primers for TCR Jbeta segments was used. In its TCRdb copy, this immuneACCESS table keeps in-frame sequences only and misses some clones. Where compared with another copy, unresolved V genes explain less than half of these, and the others have no known cause. Across this sample there are approximately 220,000 clones, with approximately 81% seen only once. The ten largest clonotypes hold about 3.1% of the sample. Input material: PBMCs. The receptors shown here come from a man under 40 in good health and CMV-seronegative.

The genes are TRBV2 and TRBJ2-7; the match to TRBD2 covers 9 bases. This CDR3 comprises 14 residues. V shed 4 bases and J 3 bases; nucleotides not matched to a gene: 4. CDR1 is SNHLY, CDR2 FYNNEI, per germline. CDR3 DNA: TGTGCCAGCAGTGGGGATAGCGGGGGCTACGAGCAGTACTTC. Translating it yields CASSGDSGGYEQYF.

CDR3 DNA: TGTGCCACCACCCCCGGGATCCCTTATGGCTACACCTTC. It codes for CATTPGIPYGYTF. The genes are TRBV6-5 and TRBJ1-2, with no clear D. Germline assignment: CDR1 MNHEY and CDR2 SVGAGI. The CDR3 runs to 13 residues. V was pared by 10 bases and J by 5 bases, with 17 bases between.

The genes are TRBV7-9 and TRBJ2-7; D may be TRBD1 (6 bases). Germline V gene sequence: CDR1 SEHNR, CDR2 FQNEAQ (reference sequence). There are 17 residues in the CDR3. The V end was cut by 1 base, the J end by 2 bases, with 18 bases between. In nucleotides, the CDR3 is TGTGCCAGCAGCTTAGAATCGCTCAGGGGCGGAACCTACGAGCAGTACTTC. Encoded protein: CASSLESLRGGTYEQYF.